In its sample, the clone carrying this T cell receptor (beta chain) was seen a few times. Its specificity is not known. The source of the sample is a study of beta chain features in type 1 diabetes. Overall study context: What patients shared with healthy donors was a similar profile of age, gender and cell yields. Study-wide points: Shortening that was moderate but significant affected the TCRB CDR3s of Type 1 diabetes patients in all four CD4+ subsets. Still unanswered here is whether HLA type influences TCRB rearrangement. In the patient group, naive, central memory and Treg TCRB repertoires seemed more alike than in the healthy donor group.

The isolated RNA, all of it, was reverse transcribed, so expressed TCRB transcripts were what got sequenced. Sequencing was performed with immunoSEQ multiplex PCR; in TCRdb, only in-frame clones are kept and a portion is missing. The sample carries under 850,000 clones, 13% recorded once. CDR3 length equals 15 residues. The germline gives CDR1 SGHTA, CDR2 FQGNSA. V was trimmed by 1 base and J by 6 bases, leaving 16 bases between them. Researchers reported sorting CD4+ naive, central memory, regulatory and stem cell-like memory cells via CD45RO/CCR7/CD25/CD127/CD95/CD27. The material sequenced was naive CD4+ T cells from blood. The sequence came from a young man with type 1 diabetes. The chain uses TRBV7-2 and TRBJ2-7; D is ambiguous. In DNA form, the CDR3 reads TGTGCCAGCAGCTTAGATATTGTGGGGTCTTCCGAGCAGTACTTC. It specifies CASSLDIVGSSEQYF.